Detailed here is one T cell receptor (beta chain). The antigen remains undetermined. The data stem from a study of T cell responses to AZD1222 COVID-19 vaccine. Germline-derived CDR1 and CDR2 are SGHDT and YYEEEE. Trimming took 4 bases from V and 4 from J; bases not matched to a gene: 9. CDR3 length: 16 residues. The table came from immunoSEQ multiplex PCR; TCRdb's copy has only in-frame clones and leaves some out. The sample gives roughly 250,000 clones, 85% to 95% of which show up once; roughly 0.51% is in the top ten. Findings and limits, study-wide: Samples come after the peak T cell response, not at day 14. After two AZD1222 doses, spike-specific TCR breadth and depth rose versus day 0. Reports say nearly half of spike-specific TCRs go after unmutated variant regions. Just a handful of people given AZD1222 tested seropositive at baseline.

The chain carries TRBV5-6 and TRBJ2-2; 8 nucleotides align to TRBD2. The sample consisted of peripheral blood, taken on day 0 of AZD1222 vaccination. The sequence came from an adult in good health. The DNA for the CDR3 is TGTGCCAGCAGCCTGGGACCGGGAGGGGCCACCGGGGAGCTGTTTTTT. Its protein product is CASSLGPGGATGELFF.